Listed here are 17 T cell receptor beta chains from one sample, sequenced in a study of T cell repertoires in cytomegalovirus infection. Their recognized antigens are unknown. MiXCR, applied by TCRdb to the reads, yields one record per CDR3 protein. The repertoire holds about 47,000 distinct CDR3 sequences, with about 19% as singletons. The sequenced sample was CD8+ T cells from cultured PBMCs, obtained from culture after CMV antigen stimulation. The receptor source for this set is a human donor in good health (CMV status not recorded). Some clones in this sample may be carry-over from other donors' samples.

The chain has TRBV19 and TRBJ2-1; 7 bases are a match to TRBD1. The CDR3 consists of 13 residues. The germline V gene has CDR1 LNHDA and CDR2 SQIVND (reference sequence). V trimming: 7 bases; J trimming: 7 bases; junction bases outside the gene matches: 7. CDR3 region: CASTLTGSNEQFF. In DNA, the CDR3 is TGTGCCAGTACCCTGACAGGGTCGAATGAGCAGTTCTTC.

The V call is TRBV20-1, the J call TRBJ1-1; TRBD1 matches 8 bases. Germline CDR1 reads DFQATT; CDR2 reads SNEGSKA (reference sequence). CDR3 length: 15 residues. The trim removed 3 bases at V and 2 bases at J, leaving 8 bases unmatched. The CDR3 region has the DNA TGCAGTGCTAGGGCTCGGACAGGGAAAAACACTGAAGCTTTCTTT. Translating gives CSARARTGKNTEAFF.

This chain links TRBV4-1 with TRBJ2-6, with TRBD1 matching over 7 bases. The CDR3 sequence is 17 residues long. Trimming cost V 0 bases and J 2 bases; bases outside gene matches: 4. Germline CDR1 and CDR2: MGHRA and YSYEKL. Written as DNA, the CDR3 is TGCGCCAGCAGCCAAGAATTAACAGGGGCTGGGGCCAACGTCCTGACTTTC. Translating it yields CASSQELTGAGANVLTF.

This clonotype was detected many times. This rearrangement joins TRBV27 to TRBJ2-2; D might be TRBD1 (6 bases). V was trimmed by 0 bases and J by 5 bases, leaving 13 bases between them. This CDR3 comprises 16 residues. CDR1 is MNHEY and CDR2 is SMNVEV in the germline V gene (reference sequence). CDR3 coding DNA: TGTGCCAGCAGTTTATCGGCAGGGGTGGGTACCGGGGAGCTGTTTTTT. It yields the protein CASSLSAGVGTGELFF.

This clonotype was recorded a few times. The V call is TRBV28, the J call TRBJ2-1; tentatively, D is TRBD1 or TRBD2 (7 bases each). With 8 bases removed from V and 7 bases from J, the gap between germline ends came to 18 bases. Germline lookup yields CDR1 MDHEN and CDR2 SYDVKM. This CDR3 comprises 14 residues. DNA of the CDR3: TGTGCCAGCTTAAACGACAGGGAGGGGAATGAGCAGTTCTTC. Its protein product is CASLNDREGNEQFF.

The chain employs TRBV5-1 and TRBJ2-7; 7 bases are shared with TRBD1. CDR1 SGHRS and CDR2 YFSETQ come from the germline V gene. The CDR3 sequence is 13 residues long. The V gene end was trimmed by 6 bases and the J gene end by 1 base; junction bases not matched to a gene: 4. The CDR3 DNA follows: TGCGCCAGCAAATGGGACAGTTCCTACGAGCAGTACTTC. It specifies CASKWDSSYEQYF.

The rearrangement uses TRBV7-9 and TRBJ2-5, with TRBD1 as a possible D gene (5 bases). The end of the DNA aligns better with TRBJ2-1, so the J call may be wrong. CDR3 length: 13 residues. The germline gives CDR1 SEHNR, CDR2 FQNEAQ (reference sequence). CDR3 coding DNA: TGTGCCAGCAGCCCTACAGGAGAAGAGACCCAGTTCTTC. Translating gives CASSPTGEETQFF.

This clonotype has at least ten counts. The chain is built from TRBV27 and TRBJ2-3, with D perhaps being TRBD1 or TRBD2 (5 bases each). The CDR3 has 13 residues. V was shortened by 8 bases and J by 5 bases, with 14 bases between the two germline ends. Germline assignment: CDR1 MNHEY and CDR2 SMNVEV (reference sequence). The CDR3 DNA sequence: TGTGCCAGCGCCGGGACGATCATAGATACGCAGTATTTT. Its protein product is CASAGTIIDTQYF.

The rearrangement joins TRBV28 to TRBJ2-1; D gene unclear. Trimming took off 4 bases at V and 6 bases at J, with 13 bases between the two ends. This CDR3 has 14 residues. Germline V gives CDR1 MDHEN, CDR2 SYDVKM. The CDR3 loop reads CASSSSIVGNEQFF. The CDR3 coding sequence is TGTGCCAGCAGTTCTTCTATCGTAGGCAATGAGCAGTTCTTC.

This clonotype was seen ten or more times. The gene calls are TRBV9 and TRBJ2-1, with 11 bases aligning to TRBD2. The CDR3 is 16 residues long. Trimming removed 5 bases from V and 4 bases from J; junction bases left unmatched: 8. CDR1 SGDLS and CDR2 YYNGEE come from the germline V gene. The CDR3 bases are TGTGCCAGCAGTGCAACTAGCGGGGGTCGGTACAATGAGCAGTTCTTC. Protein sequence: CASSATSGGRYNEQFF.

The table lists this clonotype with many counts. The gene calls are TRBV29-1 and TRBJ1-1, with D hard to call. The germline CDR1 and CDR2 sequences are SQVTM and ANQGSEA. V was trimmed by 2 bases and J by 4 bases, leaving 8 bases between them. The length of the CDR3 is 12 residues. In DNA, the CDR3 is TGCAGCGTTGAATATATGGGCACTGAAGCTTTCTTT. It yields the protein CSVEYMGTEAFF.

This clonotype has only a few counts. V and J are TRBV20-1 and TRBJ1-2, with D tentatively TRBD1 (5 bases). The ends were cut back, 5 bases at V and 4 bases at J, with 17 bases in the middle. The CDR3 has 14 residues. Germline CDR1 DFQATT, CDR2 SNEGSKA (reference sequence). CDR3 sequence: CSAPSGAELYGYTF. CDR3 nucleotides: TGCAGTGCTCCATCCGGGGCGGAACTCTATGGCTACACCTTC.

The genes are TRBV19 and TRBJ1-1; no clear D gene. The germline V gene encodes CDR1 LNHDA and CDR2 SQIVND (reference sequence). The ends were cut back, 1 base at V and 0 bases at J, with 9 bases in the middle. The CDR3 sequence is 15 residues long. As DNA, the CDR3 is TGTGCCAGTAGTATAGTCGGCAGCATGAACACTGAAGCTTTCTTT. Translation gives CASSIVGSMNTEAFF.

This clonotype was observed a few times. V and J are TRBV12-5 and TRBJ1-1; the D is unclear. Trimming removed 0 bases at V and 0 bases at J, with 8 bases between. Germline CDR1 is LGHNT and CDR2 is FRNRAP. The CDR3 has 15 amino acids. The CDR3 sequence: CASGLVRGMNTEAFF. The CDR3, as DNA: TGTGCTAGTGGTTTGGTACGCGGCATGAACACTGAAGCTTTCTTT.

This chain links TRBV5-6 with TRBJ2-7; 7 bases align to TRBD2. Germline V gene data show CDR1 as SGHDT and CDR2 as YYEEEE. This CDR3 has 15 amino acids. The V and J ends lost 0 bases and 0 bases, in that order; junction bases with no gene match: 3. The CDR3 region has the DNA TGTGCCAGCAGCTTGGGGCGGGGGAGCTCCTACGAGCAGTACTTC. As protein: CASSLGRGSSYEQYF. Drawing the rest from reference TRBV5-6 and TRBJ2-7, the complete variable domain is DAGVTQSPTHLIKTRGQQVTLRCSPKSGHDTVSWYQQALGQGPQFIFQYYEEEERQRGNFPDRFSGHQFPNYSSELNVNALLLGDSALYLCASSLGRGSSYEQYFGPGTRLTVT.

This clonotype was found many times. This rearrangement joins TRBV7-2 to TRBJ1-2, with D maybe TRBD1 (6 bases). The CDR3 runs to 14 residues. The germline V and J ends were trimmed by 6 bases and 6 bases, with 17 bases remaining between them. Per the germline V gene, CDR1 is SGHTA and CDR2 is FQGNSA. The CDR3 spells CASRLRGGAHGYTF. CDR3 DNA: TGTGCCAGCAGACTCCGAGGGGGGGCACATGGCTACACCTTC.

In this sample, this clonotype turned up many times. The rearrangement joins TRBV11-2 to TRBJ1-2; TRBD1 is a possible D gene (6 bases). This CDR3 has 15 amino acids. Germline V lookup: CDR1 SGHAT, CDR2 FQNNGV. Trimming left V 4 bases short and J 2 bases short, with 14 bases between. CDR3 nucleotides: TGTGCCAGCAGCTGGCGAGGAGGGGGGAACTATGGCTACACCTTC. Its translation is CASSWRGGGNYGYTF.